The rows below give T cell receptor beta chains drawn from one sample of a study of blood T cell repertoires in COVID-19. Using immunoSEQ multiplex PCR, the repertoire was profiled, and TCRdb retains in-frame clones only, with some absent. The repertoire holds hundreds of thousands of clones, with approximately 87% as singletons. Sequences were obtained from peripheral blood. The receptors here all came from a woman aged 55-75 years with COVID-19, enrolled during active disease. CDR3s include the opening cysteine and the closing phenylalanine or tryptophan. Each record gives: D gene, clone size, J gene, V gene, CDR3 DNA, CDR3 protein. D genes are given only for firm matches. Only some rows state a clone size, as once, few, many or a class for expanded clones.

D gene: TRBD1; clone size: -; J gene: TRBJ1-5; V gene: TRBV19; CDR3 DNA: TGTGCCAGTAGTATGACAGGGACAGGGCATCAGCCCCAGCATTTT; CDR3 protein: CASSMTGTGHQPQHF
D gene: TRBD1; clone size: -; J gene: TRBJ2-5; V gene: TRBV28; CDR3 DNA: TGTGCCAGCAGTTGGGACAGGACCGCGGGGGAGACCCAGTACTTC; CDR3 protein: CASSWDRTAGETQYF
D gene: -; clone size: -; J gene: TRBJ1-4; V gene: TRBV7-9; CDR3 DNA: TGTGCCAGCAGCCTCGGGATGGACAGAGTAAATGAAAAACTGTTTTTT; CDR3 protein: CASSLGMDRVNEKLFF
D gene: TRBD2; clone size: -; J gene: TRBJ2-1; V gene: TRBV4-1; CDR3 DNA: TGCGCCAGCAGCCAACCGGGGGGGACTAGCGGAGGACCCAGAAACAATGAGCAGTTCTTC; CDR3 protein: CASSQPGGTSGGPRNNEQFF
D gene: -; clone size: -; J gene: TRBJ1-1; V gene: TRBV7-2; CDR3 DNA: TGTGCCAGCAGCTTAGAAGGACAGACCACTGAAGCTTTCTTT; CDR3 protein: CASSLEGQTTEAFF
D gene: TRBD2; clone size: once; J gene: TRBJ2-1; V gene: TRBV3-1/TRBV3-2; CDR3 DNA: TGTGCCAGCAGCCATCTAGCGGGGGGCATTAATGAGCAGTTCTTC; CDR3 protein: CASSHLAGGINEQFF
D gene: TRBD1; clone size: few; J gene: TRBJ1-2; V gene: TRBV5-8; CDR3 DNA: TGTGCCAGCAGACCCGGGACAGCCTCTCATGGCTACACCTTC; CDR3 protein: CASRPGTASHGYTF
D gene: -; clone size: -; J gene: TRBJ2-7; V gene: TRBV27; CDR3 DNA: TGTGCCAGCAGTTTATCATGGACAGCTTCCTACGAGCAGTACTTC; CDR3 protein: CASSLSWTASYEQYF
D gene: TRBD1; clone size: few; J gene: TRBJ1-1; V gene: TRBV29-1; CDR3 DNA: TGCAGCGTGGGACAGGGGGGGACTGAAGCTTTCTTT; CDR3 protein: CSVGQGGTEAFF
D gene: TRBD1; clone size: -; J gene: TRBJ2-2; V gene: TRBV18; CDR3 DNA: TGTGCCAGCACAAATCGACAGGGGGCGAACACCGGGGAGCTGTTTTTT; CDR3 protein: CASTNRQGANTGELFF
D gene: TRBD1; clone size: -; J gene: TRBJ1-5; V gene: TRBV24-1; CDR3 DNA: TGTGCCACCAGTGATTTTAAGGGACAGGGATTAGGGCCCCAGCATTTT; CDR3 protein: CATSDFKGQGLGPQHF
D gene: TRBD2; clone size: -; J gene: TRBJ2-2; V gene: TRBV6-6; CDR3 DNA: TGTGCCAGCAGTTACATAGCGGGGGTCGCTACCGGGGAGCTGTTTTTT; CDR3 protein: CASSYIAGVATGELFF
D gene: -; clone size: -; J gene: TRBJ2-1; V gene: TRBV29-1; CDR3 DNA: TGCAGCGCCAAATACGGTTCTTCCTACAATGAGCAGTTCTTC; CDR3 protein: CSAKYGSSYNEQFF
D gene: -; clone size: -; J gene: TRBJ2-7; V gene: TRBV5-5; CDR3 DNA: TGTGCCAGTAAAGGGGGCTACGAGCAGTACTTC; CDR3 protein: CASKGGYEQYF
D gene: -; clone size: -; J gene: TRBJ1-2; V gene: TRBV25-1; CDR3 DNA: TGTGCCAGCAGTGCAGGGTTAAGTGGCTACACCTTC; CDR3 protein: CASSAGLSGYTF
D gene: -; clone size: -; J gene: TRBJ2-2; V gene: TRBV30; CDR3 DNA: TGTGCCTGGAGCCTGGGGGGGCCTGTCGGGGAGCTGTTTTTT; CDR3 protein: CAWSLGGPVGELFF
D gene: -; clone size: -; J gene: TRBJ1-6; V gene: TRBV18; CDR3 DNA: TGTGCCAGCTCACTCAGGGGAGCCTCGGATGCCTATAATTCACCCCTCCACTTT; CDR3 protein: CASSLRGASDAYNSPLHF
D gene: -; clone size: -; J gene: TRBJ1-1; V gene: TRBV4-1; CDR3 DNA: TGCGCCAGCAGCCAAGAGAAGCCGAGGGCTGAAGCTTTCTTT; CDR3 protein: CASSQEKPRAEAFF